Following are 32 T cell receptor beta chains from one sample sequenced in a study of Graves' ophthalmopathy and Graves' hyperthyroidism. The TCR beta CDR3 regions underwent amplification from RNA transcripts. Second-round multiplex PCR followed a first-round RT-PCR using HTBI primers. Using its own MiXCR run on the multiplex PCR reads, TCRdb lists one record per CDR3 protein. The sample includes 900,000 to 1,200,000 distinct CDR3 sequences, about 38% of them seen just once. The source material was peripheral blood or thyroid tissue (not recorded which). The receptors shown here come from an adult man with Graves' hyperthyroidism.

The rearrangement links TRBV6-5 to TRBJ2-7, with D uncertain. In germline, CDR1 is MNHEY, CDR2 SVGAGI. The CDR3 consists of 13 residues. The ends were cut back, 2 bases at V and 4 bases at J, with 9 bases in the middle. The CDR3 DNA sequence: TGTGCCAGCAGTTACAGGGCTCGATACGAGCAGTACTTC. As protein: CASSYRARYEQYF.

In this sample, this clonotype turned up a few times. This chain links TRBV28 with TRBJ2-7; 9 bases align to TRBD1. The CDR3 spans 13 residues. V shed 11 bases, J shed 4 bases, and the junction held 9 bases outside the gene matches. CDR1 and CDR2 (germline): MDHEN, SYDVKM. For the CDR3, the DNA is TGTGCCGCCAGCCGGGACAGGGAGTACGAGCAGTACTTC. It translates to CAASRDREYEQYF.

The V and J genes are TRBV10-2 and TRBJ2-2; unclear D gene. Germline CDR1 is WSHSY and CDR2 is SAAADI. Trimming removed 2 bases at V and 8 bases at J, with 3 bases between. CDR3 size: 11 residues. CDR3 residues: CASSELGELFF. In DNA form, the CDR3 reads TGCGCCAGCAGTGAGCTTGGGGAGCTGTTTTTT.

This chain connects TRBV20-1 to TRBJ2-5, with TRBD2 matching 9 bases. Germline V gene sequence: CDR1 DFQATT, CDR2 SNEGSKA (reference sequence). The CDR3 is 14 residues long. Germline trimming cut 6 bases from V and 5 bases from J; bases unmatched to any gene: 10. This CDR3 reads CSATRREGRETQYF. CDR3 coding DNA: TGCAGTGCCACGAGGCGGGAGGGCCGCGAGACCCAGTACTTC.

This chain links TRBV10-3 with TRBJ2-5, with 7 bases identical to TRBD2. The germline gives CDR1 ENHRY, CDR2 SYGVKD. V was pared by 6 bases and J by 0 bases, with 4 bases of the junction left unmatched. The CDR3 covers 14 residues. The DNA of the CDR3 is TGTGCCATCAGCCGGCGGGGGTACCAAGAGACCCAGTACTTC. It yields the protein CAISRRGYQETQYF.

This clonotype has only one observation. J is TRBJ2-5 and V is TRBV3-1; 8 bases align to TRBD2. There are 14 residues in the CDR3. Trimming removed 8 bases from V and 5 bases from J; junction bases left unmatched: 10. Germline V CDR1 and CDR2: LGHDT, YNNKEL (reference sequence). DNA for the CDR3: TGTGCCAGCGGACTAAGAGCGGGGGTGGAGACCCAGTACTTC. Translating gives CASGLRAGVETQYF.

The chain employs TRBV12-3 or TRBV12-4 and TRBJ1-2; D uncertain. CDR3 length equals 15 residues. V was trimmed by 5 bases and J by 2 bases, leaving 15 bases between them. The CDR3, as DNA: TGTGCCAGCAGTAACTGGTTCGGAGCAAACTATGGCTACACCTTC. Translated: CASSNWFGANYGYTF.

This clonotype was recorded at least ten times. The gene calls are TRBV20-1 and TRBJ2-7; tentatively, D is TRBD2 (5 bases). This CDR3 comprises 14 residues. Germline-derived CDR1 and CDR2 are DFQATT and SNEGSKA (reference sequence). Trimming stripped 3 bases from V and 4 bases from J, with 16 bases between. DNA for the CDR3: TGCAGTGCTAGGCCGACTTATGGGAGTTACGAGCAGTACTTC. This codes for CSARPTYGSYEQYF.

The genes are TRBV3-1 and TRBJ2-2; the D gene is possibly TRBD1 (6 bases). The length of the CDR3 is 14 residues. CDR1 and CDR2 (germline): LGHDT, YNNKEL (reference sequence). Trimming left V 5 bases short and J 7 bases short, with 14 bases between. The CDR3 is CASSRSQGIGELFF. The DNA of the CDR3 is TGTGCCAGCAGCAGAAGCCAGGGGATCGGGGAGCTGTTTTTT.

This clonotype occurred many times. The chain employs TRBV5-1 and TRBJ2-7; TRBD1 matches 8 bases. The CDR3 covers 13 residues. CDR1 and CDR2 (germline): SGHRS, YFSETQ. The V gene end was trimmed by 4 bases and the J gene end by 5 bases; junction bases not matched to a gene: 5. CDR3: CASSPDRVNEQYF. CDR3 DNA sequence: TGCGCCAGCAGCCCGGACAGGGTGAACGAGCAGTACTTC.

This clonotype was seen a handful of times. The rearrangement joins TRBV12-3 or TRBV12-4 to TRBJ1-2; D uncertain. This CDR3 contains 13 residues. V was cut by 1 base and J by 5 bases, with 8 bases left in between. This chain's CDR3 is CASSLDRLYGYTF. The CDR3 coding sequence is TGTGCCAGCAGTTTAGACAGATTATATGGCTACACCTTC.

The genes are TRBV12-3 or TRBV12-4 and TRBJ2-5, with D possibly TRBD1 on 5 matching bases. This CDR3 has 13 amino acids. Trimming shortened V by 3 bases and J by 9 bases, and 14 bases separated the two germline ends. The CDR3 is CASSLTRARAQYF. CDR3 DNA: TGTGCCAGCAGTTTGACACGGGCCAGGGCCCAGTACTTC.

This clonotype was picked up a small number of times. The V gene is TRBV20-1, the J gene TRBJ1-1; 8 nucleotides match TRBD1. Germline V gives CDR1 DFQATT, CDR2 SNEGSKA (reference sequence). The CDR3 contains 14 residues. Losses at the gene ends were 6 bases for V and 0 bases for J; bases not matched to a gene: 6. CDR3 nucleotides: TGCAGTGCACAAGACAGGGGCATGAACACTGAAGCTTTCTTT. This gives the protein CSAQDRGMNTEAFF.

This clonotype appeared many times. The chain recombines TRBV7-8 with TRBJ2-5; D possibly corresponds to TRBD2 (5 bases). Per the germline V gene, CDR1 is SGHVS and CDR2 is FQNEAQ. V dropped 1 base and J dropped 3 bases, with 9 bases sitting between them. There are 14 residues in the CDR3. For the CDR3, the DNA is TGTGCCAGCAGCTTAGAACCCGGGGAAGAGACCCAGTACTTC. It encodes CASSLEPGEETQYF.

The genes are TRBV7-2 and TRBJ2-7, with 13 bases matching TRBD2. Germline lookup yields CDR1 SGHTA and CDR2 FQGNSA. Trimming cost V 6 bases and J 6 bases; bases outside gene matches: 11. This CDR3 comprises 16 residues. The DNA for the CDR3 is TGTGCCAGCAGACGGAGGACTAGCGGGGGACTTTTCGAGCAGTACTTC. Translation: CASRRRTSGGLFEQYF. The full variable domain, rest sourced from reference TRBV7-2 and TRBJ2-7, is GAGVSQSPSNKVTEKGKDVELRCDPISGHTALYWYRQSLGQGLEFLIYFQGNSAPDKSGLPSDRFSAERTGGSVSTLTIQRTQQEDSAVYLCASRRRTSGGLFEQYFGPGTRLTVT.

This clonotype has more than one count but fewer than ten. The chain employs TRBV7-8 and TRBJ1-2, with D possibly being TRBD1 (6 bases). V lost 2 bases, J lost 4 bases, and 14 bases lay in between. From germline, CDR1 is SGHVS and CDR2 FQNEAQ. This CDR3 contains 15 residues. The CDR3 DNA is TGTGCCAGCAGCTTACCCCAGGGGAAGGTCTATGGCTACACCTTC. It encodes CASSLPQGKVYGYTF.

Turning to this clonotype: The conserved phenylalanine or tryptophan normally closing the CDR3 is absent here, so this likely arose from a read error. The chain couples TRBV15 to TRBJ2-7, with D possibly matching TRBD2 (5 bases). Germline V lookup: CDR1 LNHNV, CDR2 YYDKDF (reference sequence). The CDR3 runs 14 residues. V dropped 5 bases and J dropped 3 bases, with 14 bases sitting between them. CDR3 DNA sequence: TGTGCCACCAGCTTACAAACAGAGGGCTACGAGCAGTACCTC. It translates to CATSLQTEGYEQYL.

The chain employs TRBV6-6 and TRBJ2-7; TRBD2 aligns across 8 bases. The V and J ends lost 5 bases and 6 bases, in that order; junction bases with no gene match: 12. Germline V gene data show CDR1 as MNHNY and CDR2 as SVGAGI (reference sequence). CDR3 length: 15 residues. The CDR3: CASSPSGTSLSEQYF. CDR3 bases: TGTGCCAGCAGTCCCTCCGGGACTAGTCTTTCCGAGCAGTACTTC.

The chain has TRBV6-2 or TRBV6-3 and TRBJ2-7; 7 bases map to TRBD2. Trimming at V came to 11 bases and at J to 2 bases, leaving 3 bases not matched to a gene. The length of the CDR3 is 11 residues. Per the germline V gene, CDR1 is MNHEY and CDR2 is SVGEGT. The CDR3 DNA reads as TGTGCCTGGGAGGGTACCTACGAGCAGTACTTC. Translated: CAWEGTYEQYF.

This clonotype was seen ten or more times. This chain joins TRBV7-9 and TRBJ2-5; D uncertain. Trimming left V 5 bases short and J 3 bases short, with 10 bases between. This CDR3 spans 13 amino acids. The germline CDR1 and CDR2 sequences are SEHNR and FQNEAQ (reference sequence). CDR3 bases: TGTGCCAGCAGCCAAGACGCGGAAGAGACCCAGTACTTC. Translation: CASSQDAEETQYF.

This clonotype appeared many times. CDR3 region: CASSYNRVMEAFF. The CDR3 bases are TGTGCCAGCAGCTATAACAGGGTCATGGAAGCTTTCTTT. The rearrangement uses TRBV5-5 and TRBJ1-1, with a tentative D call TRBD1 (6 bases). The CDR3 contains 13 residues. In germline, CDR1 is SGHKS, CDR2 YYEKEE (reference sequence). V lost 3 bases to trimming and J lost 8 bases, with 14 bases between them.

V gene TRBV4-3 combines with J gene TRBJ2-7; D gene ambiguous. With 0 bases removed from V and 0 bases from J, the gap between germline ends came to 12 bases. CDR3 size: 16 residues. CDR1 is LGHNA, CDR2 YSLEER, per germline. The CDR3 region has the DNA TGCGCCAGCAGCCAAGAGGTGGCACCGTTCTCCTACGAGCAGTACTTC. Residues: CASSQEVAPFSYEQYF.

The V gene is TRBV10-3, the J gene TRBJ1-1, with 9 bases matching TRBD1. V gave up 10 bases and J gave up 5 bases; unmatched junction bases: 11. The CDR3 is 14 residues long. From germline, CDR1 is ENHRY and CDR2 SYGVKD. This chain's CDR3 is CATAPGTGITEAFF. CDR3 sequence (DNA): TGTGCCACCGCCCCCGGGACAGGGATAACTGAAGCTTTCTTT.

This clonotype came up many times. The gene calls are TRBV2 and TRBJ1-2, with TRBD1 matching over 8 bases. V gave up 6 bases and J gave up 8 bases; unmatched junction bases: 2. Germline CDR1 reads SNHLY; CDR2 reads FYNNEI. The CDR3 totals 11 residues. CDR3 sequence: CASRTGDGYTF. CDR3 nucleotide sequence: TGTGCCAGCAGGACAGGGGACGGCTACACCTTC.

This chain links TRBV7-9 with TRBJ1-4; D call uncertain. V was cut by 5 bases and J by 3 bases, with 13 bases left in between. Germline lookup yields CDR1 SEHNR and CDR2 FQNEAQ (reference sequence). The CDR3 spans 15 residues. As DNA, the CDR3 is TGTGCCAGCAGCCAAGCGCTTGGAGCTAATGAAAAACTGTTTTTT. Translation gives CASSQALGANEKLFF.

This clonotype has ten or more counts. This sequence joins TRBV5-8 and TRBJ2-5; D not resolved. The CDR3 is 13 residues long. V was pared by 1 base and J by 2 bases, with 6 bases between. CDR1 SGHTS and CDR2 YDEGEE come from the germline V gene. In DNA form, the CDR3 reads TGTGCCAGCAGCTTGCAGGAGCAAGAGACCCAGTACTTC. Translation: CASSLQEQETQYF.

V usage is TRBV15 and J usage is TRBJ2-5; 14 nucleotides agree with TRBD2. CDR3 size: 17 residues. Germline loops: CDR1 LNHNV, CDR2 YYDKDF (reference sequence). V lost 1 base and J lost 2; bases outside the gene matches: 3. The CDR3 nucleotides are TGTGCCACCAGCAGAGTCGGACTAGCGGGGGGTCAAGAGACCCAGTACTTC. Translated, it gives CATSRVGLAGGQETQYF.

The chain recombines TRBV7-2 with TRBJ2-5, with 7 bases that match TRBD2. After removal of 2 bases from V and 5 bases from J, the junction contained 5 bases not matched to a gene. CDR3 length: 14 amino acids. Germline lookup yields CDR1 SGHTA and CDR2 FQGNSA. CDR3 loop: CASSLMGDYETQYF. In nucleotides, the CDR3 is TGTGCCAGCAGCTTAATGGGGGACTACGAGACCCAGTACTTC.

This clonotype was seen repeatedly, ten times or more. This rearrangement joins TRBV29-1 to TRBJ2-2; no reliable D call. Germline values: CDR1 SQVTM, CDR2 ANQGSEA. The germline V and J ends were trimmed by 7 bases and 6 bases, with 12 bases remaining between them. The CDR3 is made up of 12 amino acids. CDR3 coding DNA: TGCAGCGCGCCGGCCGGGTCCGGGGAGCTGTTTTTT. Translating gives CSAPAGSGELFF.

Only a few counts were recorded for this clonotype. The V gene is TRBV12-3 or TRBV12-4, the J gene TRBJ1-4; 7 bases agree with TRBD1. V trimming: 2 bases; J trimming: 7 bases; junction bases outside the gene matches: 7. The CDR3 is 15 amino acids. CDR3 sequence (DNA): TGTGCCAGCAGTTTACAGACAGGGTTTGTTGAAAAACTGTTTTTT. Protein: CASSLQTGFVEKLFF.

This clonotype was observed a few times. V gene TRBV12-3 or TRBV12-4 combines with J gene TRBJ2-5, with D maybe TRBD1 (6 bases). CDR3 length: 14 amino acids. V shed 5 bases and J shed 5 bases, with 15 bases lying between them. The CDR3 region is CASSTPPRGETQYF. In nucleotides, the CDR3 is TGTGCCAGCAGTACACCCCCCAGGGGTGAGACCCAGTACTTC.

This clonotype was detected many times. The genes are TRBV7-8 and TRBJ2-7, with 12 bases matching TRBD2. Looked up from germline, CDR1 is SGHVS and CDR2 is FQNEAQ. This CDR3 contains 15 residues. The ends lost 4 bases at V and 6 bases at J; junction bases unmatched: 7. CDR3 residues: CASSSRLAGEREQYF. Here the CDR3 DNA reads TGTGCCAGCAGCTCCCGACTAGCGGGAGAGCGCGAGCAGTACTTC.